The present T cell receptor (beta chain) was sequenced within a study of blood T cells in healthy people across ages. This clonotype turned up a few times. Next came a second PCR, run for about 7 to 12 cycles, which used a sample-barcoded 5' primer along with a J-beta primer mix. TCRdb recomputed calls from the 5' RACE reads with MiXCR, one row per CDR3 protein. The sample gives 1.5 million to 2 million distinct CDR3 sequences, approximately 28% of which show up once; 7.7% is in the top ten. No fewer than 5.5 micrograms of total RNA were isolated from every sample. J was trimmed by 6 bases and V by 2 bases; bases with no gene match: 11. The V gene's germline CDR1 is DFQATT and CDR2 SNEGSKA (reference sequence). This CDR3 spans 16 amino acids.

This clonotype was obtained from a woman in her 30s in good health. Material for sequencing was blood. This chain links TRBV20-1 with TRBJ2-1; TRBD1 matches 9 bases. The CDR3 DNA sequence: TGCAGTGCTAGACCTTTGTATGGACAGGGGTTCAATGAGCAGTTCTTC. It is translated as CSARPLYGQGFNEQFF.